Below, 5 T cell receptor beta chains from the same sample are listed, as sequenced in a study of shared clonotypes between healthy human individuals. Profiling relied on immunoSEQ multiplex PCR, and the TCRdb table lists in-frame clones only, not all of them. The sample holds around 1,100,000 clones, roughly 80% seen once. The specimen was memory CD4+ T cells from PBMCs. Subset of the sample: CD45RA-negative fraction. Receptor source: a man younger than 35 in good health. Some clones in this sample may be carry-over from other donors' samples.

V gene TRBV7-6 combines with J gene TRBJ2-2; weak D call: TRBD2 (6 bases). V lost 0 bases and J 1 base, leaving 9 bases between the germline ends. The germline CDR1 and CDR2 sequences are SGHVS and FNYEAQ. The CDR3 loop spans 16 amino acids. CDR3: CASSLASRENTGELFF. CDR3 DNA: TGTGCCAGCAGCTTAGCGTCGCGGGAGAACACCGGGGAGCTGTTTTTT.

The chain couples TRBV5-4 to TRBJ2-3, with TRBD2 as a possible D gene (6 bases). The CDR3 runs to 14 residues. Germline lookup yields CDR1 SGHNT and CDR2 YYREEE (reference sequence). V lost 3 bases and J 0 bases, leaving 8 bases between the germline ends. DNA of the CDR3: TGTGCCAGCAGCTCCGGGACTAGCACAGATACGCAGTATTTT. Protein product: CASSSGTSTDTQYF.

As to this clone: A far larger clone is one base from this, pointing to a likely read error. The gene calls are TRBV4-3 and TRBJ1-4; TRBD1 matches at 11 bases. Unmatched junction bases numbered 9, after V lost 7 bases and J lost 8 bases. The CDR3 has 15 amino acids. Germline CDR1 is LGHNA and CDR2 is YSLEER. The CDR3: CASNYSGQGDEKLFF. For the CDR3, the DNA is TGCGCCAGCAACTACTCGGGACAGGGGGACGAAAAACTGTTTTTT.

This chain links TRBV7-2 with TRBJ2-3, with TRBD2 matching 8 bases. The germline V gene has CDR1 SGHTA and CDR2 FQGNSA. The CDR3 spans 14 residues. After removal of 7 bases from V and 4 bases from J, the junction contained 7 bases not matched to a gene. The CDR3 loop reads CASTRSGRPDTQYF. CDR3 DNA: TGTGCCAGCACCCGCAGCGGGAGACCAGATACGCAGTATTTT.

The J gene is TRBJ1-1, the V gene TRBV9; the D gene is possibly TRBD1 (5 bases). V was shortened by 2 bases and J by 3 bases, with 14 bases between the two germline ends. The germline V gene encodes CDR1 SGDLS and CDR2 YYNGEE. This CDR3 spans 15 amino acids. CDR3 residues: CASSVGENWDTEAFF. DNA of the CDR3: TGTGCCAGCAGCGTGGGGGAAAATTGGGACACTGAAGCTTTCTTT.